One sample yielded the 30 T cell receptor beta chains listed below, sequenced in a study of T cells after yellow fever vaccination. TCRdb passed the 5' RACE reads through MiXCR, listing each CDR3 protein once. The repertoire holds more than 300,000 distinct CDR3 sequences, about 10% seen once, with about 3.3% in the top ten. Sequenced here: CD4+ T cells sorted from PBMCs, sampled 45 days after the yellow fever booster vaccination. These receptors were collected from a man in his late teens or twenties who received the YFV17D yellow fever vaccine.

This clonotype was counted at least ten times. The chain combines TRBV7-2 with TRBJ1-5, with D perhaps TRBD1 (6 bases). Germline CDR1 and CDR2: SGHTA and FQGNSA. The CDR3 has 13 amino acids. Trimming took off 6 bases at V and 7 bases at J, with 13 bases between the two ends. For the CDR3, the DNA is TGTGCCAGCAGTCTAGGGGGGGAACAGCCCCAGCATTTT. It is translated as CASSLGGEQPQHF.

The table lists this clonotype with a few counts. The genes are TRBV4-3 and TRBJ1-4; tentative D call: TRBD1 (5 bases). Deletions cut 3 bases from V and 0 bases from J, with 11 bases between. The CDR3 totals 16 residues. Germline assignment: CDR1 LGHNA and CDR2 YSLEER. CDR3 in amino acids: CASSQGRQSTNEKLFF. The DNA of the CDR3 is TGCGCCAGCAGCCAGGGGAGACAGTCAACTAATGAAAAACTGTTTTTT.

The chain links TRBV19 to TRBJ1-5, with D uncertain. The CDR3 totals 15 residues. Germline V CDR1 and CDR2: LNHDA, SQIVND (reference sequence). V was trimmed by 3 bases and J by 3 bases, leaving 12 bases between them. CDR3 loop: CASSIPGSDNQPQHF. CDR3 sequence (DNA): TGTGCCAGTAGTATTCCCGGGTCGGACAATCAGCCCCAGCATTTT.

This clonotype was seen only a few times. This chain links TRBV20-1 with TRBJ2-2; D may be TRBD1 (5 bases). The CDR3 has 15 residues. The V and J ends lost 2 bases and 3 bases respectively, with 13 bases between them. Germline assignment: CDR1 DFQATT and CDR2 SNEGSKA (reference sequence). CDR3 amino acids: CSARQVRADTGELFF. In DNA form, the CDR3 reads TGCAGTGCTAGACAGGTCAGGGCGGACACCGGGGAGCTGTTTTTT.

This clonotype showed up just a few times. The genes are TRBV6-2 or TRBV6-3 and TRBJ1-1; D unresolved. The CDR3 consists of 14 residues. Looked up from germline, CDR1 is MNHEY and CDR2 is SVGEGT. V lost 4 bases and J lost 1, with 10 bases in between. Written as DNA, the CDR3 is TGTGCCAGCAGTTTAGACGGAAAGAACACTGAAGCTTTCTTT. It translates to CASSLDGKNTEAFF.

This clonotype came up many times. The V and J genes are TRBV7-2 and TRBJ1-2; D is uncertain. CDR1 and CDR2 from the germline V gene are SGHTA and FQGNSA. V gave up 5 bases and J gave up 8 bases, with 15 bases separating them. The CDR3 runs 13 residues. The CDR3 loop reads CASSPDASWGYTF. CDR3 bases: TGTGCCAGCAGCCCTGACGCATCATGGGGCTACACCTTC.

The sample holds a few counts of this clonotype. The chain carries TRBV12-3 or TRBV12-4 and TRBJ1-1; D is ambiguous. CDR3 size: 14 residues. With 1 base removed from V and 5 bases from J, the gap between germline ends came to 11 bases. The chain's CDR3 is CASSLGGLGTEAFF. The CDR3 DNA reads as TGTGCCAGCAGTTTAGGAGGTCTAGGTACTGAAGCTTTCTTT.

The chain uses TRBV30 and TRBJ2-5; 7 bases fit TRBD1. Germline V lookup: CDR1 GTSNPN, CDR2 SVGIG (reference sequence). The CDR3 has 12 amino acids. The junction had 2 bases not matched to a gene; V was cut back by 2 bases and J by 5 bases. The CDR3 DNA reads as TGTGCCTGGAGTCTAGGGGGCGAGACCCAGTACTTC. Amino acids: CAWSLGGETQYF.

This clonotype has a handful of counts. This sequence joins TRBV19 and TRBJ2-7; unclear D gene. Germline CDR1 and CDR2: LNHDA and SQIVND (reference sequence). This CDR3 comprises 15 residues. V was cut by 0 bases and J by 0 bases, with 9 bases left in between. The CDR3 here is CASSIEVGLSYEQYF. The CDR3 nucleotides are TGTGCCAGTAGTATAGAAGTCGGCCTCTCCTACGAGCAGTACTTC.

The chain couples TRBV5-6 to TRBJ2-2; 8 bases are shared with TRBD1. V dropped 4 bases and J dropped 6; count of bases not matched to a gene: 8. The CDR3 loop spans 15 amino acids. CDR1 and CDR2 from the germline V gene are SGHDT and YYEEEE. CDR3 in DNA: TGTGCCAGCAGCACCGACAGGGGAAGGGCCGGGGAGCTGTTTTTT. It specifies CASSTDRGRAGELFF.

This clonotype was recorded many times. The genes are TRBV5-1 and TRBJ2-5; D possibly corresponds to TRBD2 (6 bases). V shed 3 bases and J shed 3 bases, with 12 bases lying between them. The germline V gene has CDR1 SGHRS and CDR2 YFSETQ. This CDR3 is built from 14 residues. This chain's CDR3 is CASSSGTSKETQYF. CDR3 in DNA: TGCGCCAGCAGCTCCGGGACTTCTAAAGAGACCCAGTACTTC.

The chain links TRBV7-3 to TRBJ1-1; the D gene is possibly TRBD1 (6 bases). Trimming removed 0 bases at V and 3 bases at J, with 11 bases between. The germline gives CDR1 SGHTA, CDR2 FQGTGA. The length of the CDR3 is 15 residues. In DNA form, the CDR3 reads TGTGCCAGCAGCTTAACCGCGGCAGGGGACACTGAAGCTTTCTTT. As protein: CASSLTAAGDTEAFF.

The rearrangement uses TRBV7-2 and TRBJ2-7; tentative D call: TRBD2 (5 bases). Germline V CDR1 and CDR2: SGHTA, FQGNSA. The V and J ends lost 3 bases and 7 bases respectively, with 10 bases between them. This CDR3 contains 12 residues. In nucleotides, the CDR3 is TGTGCCAGCAGCTTCGGACCGGGAGAGCAGTACGTC. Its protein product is CASSFGPGEQYV.

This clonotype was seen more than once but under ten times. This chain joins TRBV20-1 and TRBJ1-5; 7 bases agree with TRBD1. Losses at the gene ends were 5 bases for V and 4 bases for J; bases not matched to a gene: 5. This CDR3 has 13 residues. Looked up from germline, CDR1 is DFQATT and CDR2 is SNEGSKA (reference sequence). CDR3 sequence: CSAFWDRNQPQHF. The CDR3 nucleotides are TGCAGTGCTTTCTGGGACAGAAATCAGCCCCAGCATTTT.

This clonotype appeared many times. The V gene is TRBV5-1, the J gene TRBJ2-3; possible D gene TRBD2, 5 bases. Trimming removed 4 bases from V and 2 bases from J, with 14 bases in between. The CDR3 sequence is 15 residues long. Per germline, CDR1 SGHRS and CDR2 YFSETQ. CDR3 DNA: TGCGCCAGCAGCCGGGGTTTGAGTCTCACAGATACGCAGTATTTT. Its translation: CASSRGLSLTDTQYF.

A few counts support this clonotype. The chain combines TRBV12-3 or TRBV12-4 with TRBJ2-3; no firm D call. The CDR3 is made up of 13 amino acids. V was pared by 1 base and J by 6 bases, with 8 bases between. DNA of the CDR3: TGTGCCAGCAGTTTAGAGTATGTGGATACGCAGTATTTT. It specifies CASSLEYVDTQYF.

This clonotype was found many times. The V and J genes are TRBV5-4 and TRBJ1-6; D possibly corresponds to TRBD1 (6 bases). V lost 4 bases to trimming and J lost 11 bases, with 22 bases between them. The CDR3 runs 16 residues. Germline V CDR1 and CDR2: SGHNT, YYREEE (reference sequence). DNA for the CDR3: TGTGCCAGCAGCGCTGGGCAGGGGACCACATTGACACCCCTCCACTTT. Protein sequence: CASSAGQGTTLTPLHF.

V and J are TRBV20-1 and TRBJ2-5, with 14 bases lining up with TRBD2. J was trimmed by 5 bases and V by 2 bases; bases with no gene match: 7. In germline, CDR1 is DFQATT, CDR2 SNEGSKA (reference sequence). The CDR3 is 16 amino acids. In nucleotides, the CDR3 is TGCAGTGCTAGACCTCGACTAGCGGGGGGGCGGGAGACCCAGTACTTC. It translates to CSARPRLAGGRETQYF.

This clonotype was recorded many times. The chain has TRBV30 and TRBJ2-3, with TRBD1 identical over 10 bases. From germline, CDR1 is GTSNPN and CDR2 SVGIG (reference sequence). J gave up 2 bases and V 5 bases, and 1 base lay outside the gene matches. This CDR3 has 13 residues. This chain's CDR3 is CAWGTGATDTQYF. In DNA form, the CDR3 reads TGTGCCTGGGGGACAGGGGCCACAGATACGCAGTATTTT.

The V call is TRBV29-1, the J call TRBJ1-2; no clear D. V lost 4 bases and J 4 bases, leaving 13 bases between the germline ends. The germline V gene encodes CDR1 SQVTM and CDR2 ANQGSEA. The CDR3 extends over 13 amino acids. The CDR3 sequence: CSVGGGSGYGYTF. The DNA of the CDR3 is TGCAGCGTTGGTGGCGGGTCTGGCTATGGCTACACCTTC.

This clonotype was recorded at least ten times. The CDR3 loop reads CASADRDDDEQFF. CDR3 nucleotides: TGCGCCAGCGCCGACAGGGACGATGATGAGCAGTTCTTC. The chain carries TRBV10-2 and TRBJ2-1; 7 nucleotides match TRBD1. V dropped 8 bases and J dropped 8; count of bases not matched to a gene: 9. The CDR3 runs to 13 residues. Germline V gene lookup returns CDR1 WSHSY and CDR2 SAAADI.

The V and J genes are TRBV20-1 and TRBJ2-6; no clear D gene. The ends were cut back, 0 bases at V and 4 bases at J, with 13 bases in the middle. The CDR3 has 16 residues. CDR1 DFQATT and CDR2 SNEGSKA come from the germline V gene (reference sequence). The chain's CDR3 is CSARDQGILGANVLTF. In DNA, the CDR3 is TGCAGTGCTAGAGATCAAGGGATCCTCGGGGCCAACGTCCTGACTTTC.

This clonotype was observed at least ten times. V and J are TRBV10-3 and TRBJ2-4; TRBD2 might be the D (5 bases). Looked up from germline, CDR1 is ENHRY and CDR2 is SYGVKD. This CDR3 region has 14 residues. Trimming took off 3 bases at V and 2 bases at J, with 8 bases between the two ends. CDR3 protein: CAISDGVSKNIQYF. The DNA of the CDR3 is TGTGCCATCAGTGACGGGGTATCCAAAAACATTCAGTACTTC.

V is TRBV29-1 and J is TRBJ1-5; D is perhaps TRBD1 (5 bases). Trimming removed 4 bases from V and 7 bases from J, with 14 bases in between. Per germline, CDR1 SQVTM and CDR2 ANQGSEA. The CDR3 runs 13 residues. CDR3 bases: TGCAGCGTTGGAGAAGGACGGGGCCAGCCCCAGCATTTT. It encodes CSVGEGRGQPQHF.

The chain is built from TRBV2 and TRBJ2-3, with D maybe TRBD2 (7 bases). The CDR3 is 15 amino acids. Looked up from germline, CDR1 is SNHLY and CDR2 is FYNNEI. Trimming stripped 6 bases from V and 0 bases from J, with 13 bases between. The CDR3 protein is CASRGAGESTDTQYF. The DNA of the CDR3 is TGTGCCAGCAGGGGGGCGGGGGAGAGCACAGATACGCAGTATTTT.

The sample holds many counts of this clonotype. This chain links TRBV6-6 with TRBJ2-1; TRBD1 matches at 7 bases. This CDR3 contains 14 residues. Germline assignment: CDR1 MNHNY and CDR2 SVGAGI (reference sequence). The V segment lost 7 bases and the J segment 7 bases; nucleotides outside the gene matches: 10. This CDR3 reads CASNAGTVTNEQFF. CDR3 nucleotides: TGTGCCAGCAATGCCGGGACAGTTACAAATGAGCAGTTCTTC.

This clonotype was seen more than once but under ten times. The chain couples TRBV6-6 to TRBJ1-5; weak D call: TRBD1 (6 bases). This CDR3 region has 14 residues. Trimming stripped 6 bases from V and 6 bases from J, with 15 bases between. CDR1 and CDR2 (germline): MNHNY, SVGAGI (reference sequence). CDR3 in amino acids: CASRGGAHAQPQHF. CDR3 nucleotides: TGTGCCAGCAGGGGGGGGGCGCATGCTCAGCCCCAGCATTTT.

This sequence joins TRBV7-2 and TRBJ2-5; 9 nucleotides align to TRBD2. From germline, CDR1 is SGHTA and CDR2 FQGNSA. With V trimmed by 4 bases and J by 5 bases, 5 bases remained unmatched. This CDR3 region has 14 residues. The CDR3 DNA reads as TGTGCCAGCAGCTCCTCTAGCGGGGCGGAGACCCAGTACTTC. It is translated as CASSSSSGAETQYF.

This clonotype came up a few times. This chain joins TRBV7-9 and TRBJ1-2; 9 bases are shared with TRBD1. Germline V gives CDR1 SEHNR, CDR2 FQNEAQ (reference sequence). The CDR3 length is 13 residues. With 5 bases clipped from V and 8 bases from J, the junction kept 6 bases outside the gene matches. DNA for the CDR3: TGTGCCAGCAGCCAGGGACAGGGAAACGGCTACACCTTC. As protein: CASSQGQGNGYTF.

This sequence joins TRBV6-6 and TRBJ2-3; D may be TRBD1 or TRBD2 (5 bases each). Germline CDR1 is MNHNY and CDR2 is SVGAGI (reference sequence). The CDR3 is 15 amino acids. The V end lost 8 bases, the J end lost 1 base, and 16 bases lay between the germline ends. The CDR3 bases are TGTGCCAGCTATCGGGACGAGCGGCGCACAGATACGCAGTATTTT. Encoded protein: CASYRDERRTDTQYF.